Included here is one T cell receptor (beta chain) sequence, with context. This specimen comes from a study of metastatic and nonmetastatic thyroid tumors. No patient received treatment before thyroid surgery. TCRdb re-analyzed the PCR reads using MiXCR. The table has around 22,000 clones, more than 30% seen once. CDR3 length: 16 residues. Germline loops: CDR1 SGHAT, CDR2 FQDESV (reference sequence). V was pared by 2 bases and J by 0 bases, with 14 bases between. The sequence derives from a male donor with papillary thyroid cancer or a benign thyroid nodule (not recorded which). Some clones in this sample may be carry-over from other donors' samples. This chain connects TRBV11-1 to TRBJ2-7; D is perhaps TRBD1 (6 bases). The source material was blood. The CDR3 DNA is TGTGCCAGCAGCTTATTGAGGGGGTCCAGCTCCTACGAGCAGTACTTC. Encoded protein: CASSLLRGSSSYEQYF.